This T cell receptor (beta chain) was recorded in a study of cytomegalovirus exposure and HLA in healthy donors. Study-level results: Sequencing depth across donors, presence/absence analyses assumed, was roughly uniform.

Note on this clone: The antigen is undetermined.

It was with 60 Vbeta and 13 Jbeta primers that the PCR ran. Measured with immunoSEQ multiplex PCR; TCRdb has only the in-frame clones, and not every one. The table has under 90,000 clones, around three quarters seen once. This CDR3 contains 14 residues. The germline V gene encodes CDR1 SGHTA and CDR2 FQGTGA. The ends lost 3 bases at V and 7 bases at J; junction bases unmatched: 6. This TCR came from a woman in her 40s in good health and CMV-seronegative. V usage is TRBV7-3 and J usage is TRBJ1-1; 9 nucleotides agree with TRBD1. Sample: PBMCs. The chain's CDR3 is CASSLTGQGSEAFF. The CDR3 coding sequence is TGTGCCAGCAGCTTGACGGGACAGGGAAGTGAAGCTTTCTTT. Full variable domain (rest looked up from reference TRBV7-3 and TRBJ1-1): GAGVSQTPSNKVTEKGKYVELRCDPISGHTALYWYRQSLGQGPEFLIYFQGTGAADDSGLPNDRFFAVRPEGSVSTLKIQRTERGDSAVYLCASSLTGQGSEAFFGQGTRLTVV.